A single sample gave rise to the 15 T cell receptor beta chains below, sequenced in a study of T cell responses to AZD1222 COVID-19 vaccine (dated by TCRdb to 2020 to 2023). The time point label for this specimen denotes: baseline before first vaccination. Library construction relied on the immunoSEQ multiplex PCR assay. Held by TCRdb, this immuneACCESS table contains in-frame sequences only and omits some clones. Under half of the omission traces to an unresolved V gene where checked; the cause of the rest is unknown. This sample comprises 170,000 or so clones, about nine tenths of them detected only once. The top ten hold about 3% of the sample. The material was peripheral blood, obtained on day 0 of AZD1222 vaccination. The receptors shown here come from an adult in good health.

The V gene is TRBV7-2, the J gene TRBJ1-3; D ambiguous. The germline V gene encodes CDR1 SGHTA and CDR2 FQGNSA. The CDR3 is made up of 14 amino acids. Trimming stripped 4 bases from V and 0 bases from J, with 7 bases between. CDR3 loop: CASSSRSSGNTIYF. For the CDR3, the DNA is TGTGCCAGCAGCTCGAGAAGCTCTGGAAACACCATATATTTT.

The chain couples TRBV19 to TRBJ1-3; no definite D call. The CDR3 is made up of 15 amino acids. V lost 1 base and J 2 bases, leaving 9 bases between the germline ends. Germline lookup yields CDR1 LNHDA and CDR2 SQIVND (reference sequence). The CDR3 sequence is CASSIATAAGNTIYF. The CDR3 DNA sequence: TGTGCCAGTAGTATAGCGACGGCCGCTGGAAACACCATATATTTT.

The chain links TRBV5-1 to TRBJ2-7, with D possibly TRBD1 on 5 matching bases. The length of the CDR3 is 14 residues. Germline lookup yields CDR1 SGHRS and CDR2 YFSETQ. Trimming took off 0 bases at V and 2 bases at J, with 9 bases between the two ends. The CDR3 sequence: CASSLGQPPYEQYF. CDR3 nucleotides: TGCGCCAGCAGCTTGGGACAGCCCCCCTACGAGCAGTACTTC.

V is TRBV30 and J is TRBJ2-6, with TRBD1 identical over 7 bases. The CDR3 has 11 amino acids. Trimming removed 8 bases from V and 10 bases from J; junction bases left unmatched: 5. The germline V gene encodes CDR1 GTSNPN and CDR2 SVGIG (reference sequence). The CDR3 region has the DNA TGTGCCCGGGACAGTACTAACGTCCTGACTTTC. Translating gives CARDSTNVLTF.

The chain joins TRBV18 to TRBJ1-3; D ambiguous. V was clipped by 0 bases and J by 0 bases, with 6 bases between them. In germline, CDR1 is KGHSH, CDR2 LQKENI. This CDR3 comprises 15 residues. The CDR3 nucleotides are TGTGCCAGCTCACCACCGAAGGTCTCTGGAAACACCATATATTTT. Its translation is CASSPPKVSGNTIYF.

The chain's CDR3 is CASSEYGHRGGYTF. CDR3 DNA sequence: TGTGCCAGCAGTGAGTATGGACACAGAGGGGGCTACACCTTC. This chain joins TRBV6-1 and TRBJ1-2; maybe TRBD1 (5 bases). This CDR3 has 14 amino acids. Germline CDR1 is MNHNS and CDR2 is SASEGT. The V gene lost 3 bases and the J gene lost 8 bases, with 16 bases spanning the gap.

The chain couples TRBV5-4 to TRBJ2-1; 9 nucleotides align to TRBD2. The V gene's germline CDR1 is SGHNT and CDR2 YYREEE (reference sequence). With 4 bases clipped from V and 5 bases from J, the junction kept 10 bases outside the gene matches. The CDR3 has 16 residues. The CDR3 loop is CASSPGGGGANNEQFF. As DNA, the CDR3 is TGTGCCAGCAGCCCCGGCGGCGGGGGGGCGAACAATGAGCAGTTCTTC. The variable domain in full, with the rest retrieved from reference TRBV5-4 and TRBJ2-1, is ETGVTQSPTHLIKTRGQQVTLRCSSQSGHNTVSWYQQALGQGPQFIFQYYREEENGRGNFPPRFSGLQFPNYSSELNVNALELDDSALYLCASSPGGGGANNEQFFGPGTRLTVL.

This chain links TRBV10-3 with TRBJ1-4, with 8 bases fitting TRBD1. The CDR3 sequence is 15 residues long. J lost 8 bases, V lost 5 bases, and 10 bases had no gene match. Germline V lookup: CDR1 ENHRY, CDR2 SYGVKD. The CDR3 spells CAISSRQGYEEKLFF. The CDR3 nucleotides read TGTGCCATCAGTTCAAGACAGGGGTATGAGGAAAAACTGTTTTTT.

V usage is TRBV9 and J usage is TRBJ2-3, with TRBD2 matching over 10 bases. Germline V gives CDR1 SGDLS, CDR2 YYNGEE. The CDR3 loop spans 16 amino acids. V shed 0 bases and J 8 bases; nucleotides not matched to a gene: 9. CDR3 DNA: TGTGCCAGCAGCGTAGGGGTAGCGGGGGGCTTAGCTACGCAGTATTTT. Translating it yields CASSVGVAGGLATQYF.

The chain combines TRBV2 with TRBJ1-2; D uncertain. There are 14 residues in the CDR3. V lost 1 base, J lost 8 bases, and 14 bases lay in between. Germline V gene sequence: CDR1 SNHLY, CDR2 FYNNEI. In DNA, the CDR3 is TGTGCCAGCAGTGAAGATCGGGGAAGAAAGGGCTACACCTTC. Translated: CASSEDRGRKGYTF.

CDR3 nucleotide sequence: TGTGCCCCCCGCGGGGATTGGTGTAATTCACCCCTCCACTTT. Protein product: CAPRGDWCNSPLHF. The rearrangement uses TRBV13 and TRBJ1-6; D unresolved. Between the trimmed V and J ends, which lost 11 bases and 6 bases, there was a span of 17 bases. The germline gives CDR1 PRHDT, CDR2 FYEKMQ (reference sequence). This CDR3 contains 14 residues.

The chain couples TRBV7-8 to TRBJ1-2, with 8 bases fitting TRBD1. This CDR3 region has 15 residues. Trimming cost V 1 base and J 8 bases; bases outside gene matches: 9. CDR1 SGHVS and CDR2 FQNEAQ come from the germline V gene. This CDR3 reads CASSLGGTGRRGYTF. In DNA form, the CDR3 reads TGTGCCAGCAGCTTAGGTGGGACAGGACGAAGGGGCTACACCTTC.

The chain has TRBV5-5 and TRBJ1-1; D is ambiguous. This CDR3 contains 15 residues. Germline values: CDR1 SGHKS, CDR2 YYEKEE (reference sequence). Trimming shortened V by 1 base and J by 1 base, and 11 bases separated the two germline ends. In nucleotides, the CDR3 is TGTGCCAGCAGCTTGTTGGGAGCTTCGAACACTGAAGCTTTCTTT. It encodes CASSLLGASNTEAFF. The full variable domain, completed using reference TRBV5-5 and TRBJ1-1, is DAGVTQSPTHLIKTRGQQVTLRCSPISGHKSVSWYQQVLGQGPQFIFQYYEKEERGRGNFPDRFSARQFPNYSSELNVNALLLGDSALYLCASSLLGASNTEAFFGQGTRLTVV.

V usage is TRBV15 and J usage is TRBJ1-1; D might be TRBD1 (5 bases). The V and J ends lost 3 bases and 4 bases respectively, with 15 bases between them. The CDR3 contains 15 residues. Germline loops: CDR1 LNHNV, CDR2 YYDKDF (reference sequence). In nucleotides, the CDR3 is TGTGCCACCAGCAGTTACAAGGGTGGGGGCACTGAAGCTTTCTTT. It encodes CATSSYKGGGTEAFF.

The chain uses TRBV7-3 and TRBJ2-7, with TRBD1 identical over 9 bases. Germline V lookup: CDR1 SGHTA, CDR2 FQGTGA. Trimming removed 1 base from V and 0 bases from J; junction bases left unmatched: 7. The length of the CDR3 is 17 residues. The CDR3 DNA sequence: TGTGCCAGCAGCTTAAATTGGGACAGGGAAAGCTCCTACGAGCAGTACTTC. It yields the protein CASSLNWDRESSYEQYF.